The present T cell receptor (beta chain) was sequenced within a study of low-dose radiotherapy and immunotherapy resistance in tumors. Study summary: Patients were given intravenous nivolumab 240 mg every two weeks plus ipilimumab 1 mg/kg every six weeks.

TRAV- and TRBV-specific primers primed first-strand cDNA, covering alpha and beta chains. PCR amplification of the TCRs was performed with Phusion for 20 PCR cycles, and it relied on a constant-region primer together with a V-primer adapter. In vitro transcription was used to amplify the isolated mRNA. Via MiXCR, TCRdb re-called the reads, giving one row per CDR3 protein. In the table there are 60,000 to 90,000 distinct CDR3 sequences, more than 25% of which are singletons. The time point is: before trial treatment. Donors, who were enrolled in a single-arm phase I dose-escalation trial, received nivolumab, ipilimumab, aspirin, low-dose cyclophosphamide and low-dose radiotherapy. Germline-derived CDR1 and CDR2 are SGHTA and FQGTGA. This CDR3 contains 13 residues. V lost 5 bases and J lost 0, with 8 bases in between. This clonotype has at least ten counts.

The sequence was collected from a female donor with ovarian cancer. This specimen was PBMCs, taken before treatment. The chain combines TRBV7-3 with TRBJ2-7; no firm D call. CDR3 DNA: TGTGCCAGCAGCACCGGGCCCTCCTACGAGCAGTACTTC. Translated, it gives CASSTGPSYEQYF. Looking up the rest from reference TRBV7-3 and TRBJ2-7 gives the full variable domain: GAGVSQTPSNKVTEKGKYVELRCDPISGHTALYWYRQSLGQGPEFLIYFQGTGAADDSGLPNDRFFAVRPEGSVSTLKIQRTERGDSAVYLCASSTGPSYEQYFGPGTRLTVT.